The 3 T cell receptor beta chains below all came from one sample that was sequenced in a study of T cells expressing NK-cell markers. TCRdb reprocessed the 5' RACE reads and stores each CDR3 protein as one record, lacking DNA. There are 150,000 to 170,000 distinct CDR3 sequences in the sample, with over 35% held by the top ten. Input material: blood T cells: a sorted CD56 or NKG2C T cell subset, CD4+ or CD8+ T cells, or bulk PBMC T cells (not recorded which). These receptor sequences come from a woman in her 50s in good health.

The chain uses TRBV6-5 and TRBJ2-6; there is no DNA to check the TCRdb D call of TRBD1. Germline CDR1 MNHEY, CDR2 SVGAGI. This CDR3 spans 19 amino acids. The CDR3 here is CASSYSMGGQLSGANVLTF.

The chain links TRBV7-2 to TRBJ2-3; TCRdb picks TRBD2, but there is no DNA to check that call. The CDR3 consists of 16 residues. Germline V gene sequence: CDR1 SGHTA, CDR2 FQGNSA. The CDR3 loop reads CASSFGGGRVTDTQYF.

The chain is built from TRBV2 and TRBJ2-3; TCRdb's D gene call, TRBD2, goes unchecked for lack of DNA. Germline CDR1 and CDR2: SNHLY and FYNNEI. The CDR3 is 15 residues long. This chain's CDR3 is CASSEVGLHTDTQYF.